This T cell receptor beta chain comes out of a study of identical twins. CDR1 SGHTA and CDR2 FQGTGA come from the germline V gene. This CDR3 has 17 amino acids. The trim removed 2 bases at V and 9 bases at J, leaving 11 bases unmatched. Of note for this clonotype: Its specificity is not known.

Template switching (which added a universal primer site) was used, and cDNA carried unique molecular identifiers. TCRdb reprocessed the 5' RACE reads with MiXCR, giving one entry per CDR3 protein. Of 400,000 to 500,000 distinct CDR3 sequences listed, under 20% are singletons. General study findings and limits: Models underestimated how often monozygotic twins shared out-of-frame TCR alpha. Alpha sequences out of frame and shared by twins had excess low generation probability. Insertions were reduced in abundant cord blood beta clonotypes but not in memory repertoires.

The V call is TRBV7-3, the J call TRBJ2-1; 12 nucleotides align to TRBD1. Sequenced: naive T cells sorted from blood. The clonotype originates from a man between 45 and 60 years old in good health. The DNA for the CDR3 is TGTGCCAGCAGCTTAGGGCACGGGACAGGGGGCATCGGTGAGCAGTTCTTC. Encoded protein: CASSLGHGTGGIGEQFF.